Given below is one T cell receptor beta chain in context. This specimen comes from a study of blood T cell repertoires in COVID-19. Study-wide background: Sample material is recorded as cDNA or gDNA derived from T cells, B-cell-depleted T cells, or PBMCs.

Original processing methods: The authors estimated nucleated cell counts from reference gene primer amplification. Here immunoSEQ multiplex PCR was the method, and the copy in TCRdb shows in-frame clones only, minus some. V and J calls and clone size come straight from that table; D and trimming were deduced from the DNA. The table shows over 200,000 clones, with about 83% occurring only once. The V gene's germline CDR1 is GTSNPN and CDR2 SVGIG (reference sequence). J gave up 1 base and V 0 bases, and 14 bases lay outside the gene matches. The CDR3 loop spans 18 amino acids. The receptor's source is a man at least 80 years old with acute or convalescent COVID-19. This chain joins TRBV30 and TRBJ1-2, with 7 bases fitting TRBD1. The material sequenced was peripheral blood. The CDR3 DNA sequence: TGTGCCTGGAGTGTATCCCCGACAGGGACGAGAGTTAACTATGGCTACACCTTC. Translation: CAWSVSPTGTRVNYGYTF.